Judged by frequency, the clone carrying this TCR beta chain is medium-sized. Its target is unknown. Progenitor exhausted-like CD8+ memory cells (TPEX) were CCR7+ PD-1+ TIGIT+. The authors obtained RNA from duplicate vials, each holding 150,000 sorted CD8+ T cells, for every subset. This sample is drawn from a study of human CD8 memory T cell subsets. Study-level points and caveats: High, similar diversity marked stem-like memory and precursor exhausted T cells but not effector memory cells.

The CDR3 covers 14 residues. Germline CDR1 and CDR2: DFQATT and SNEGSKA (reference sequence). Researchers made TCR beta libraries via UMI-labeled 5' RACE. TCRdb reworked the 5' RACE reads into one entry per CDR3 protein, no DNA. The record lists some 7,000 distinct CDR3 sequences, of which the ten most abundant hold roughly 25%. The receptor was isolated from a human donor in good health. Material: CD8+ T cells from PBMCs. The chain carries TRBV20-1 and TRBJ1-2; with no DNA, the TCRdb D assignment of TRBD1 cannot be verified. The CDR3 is CSASDNQGVYGYTF.